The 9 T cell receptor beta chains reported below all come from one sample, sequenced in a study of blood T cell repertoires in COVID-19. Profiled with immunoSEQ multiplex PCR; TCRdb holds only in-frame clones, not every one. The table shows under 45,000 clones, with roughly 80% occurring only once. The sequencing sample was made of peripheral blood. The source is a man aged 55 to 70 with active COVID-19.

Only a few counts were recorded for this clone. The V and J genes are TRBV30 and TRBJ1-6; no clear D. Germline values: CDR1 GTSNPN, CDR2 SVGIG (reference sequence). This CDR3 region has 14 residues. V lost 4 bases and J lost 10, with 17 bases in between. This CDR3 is CAWTLSGGGSPLHF. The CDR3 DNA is TGTGCCTGGACCCTGTCGGGAGGAGGCTCACCCCTCCACTTT.

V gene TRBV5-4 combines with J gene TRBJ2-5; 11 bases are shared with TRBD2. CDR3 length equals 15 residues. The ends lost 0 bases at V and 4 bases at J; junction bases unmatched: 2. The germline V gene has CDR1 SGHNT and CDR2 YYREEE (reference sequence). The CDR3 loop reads CASSLGSGRAETQYF. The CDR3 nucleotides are TGTGCCAGCAGCTTGGGTAGCGGGAGGGCAGAGACCCAGTACTTC.

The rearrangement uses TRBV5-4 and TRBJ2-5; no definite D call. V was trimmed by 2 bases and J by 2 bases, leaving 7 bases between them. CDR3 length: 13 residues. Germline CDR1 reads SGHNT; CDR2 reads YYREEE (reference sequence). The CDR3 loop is CASSFPLQETQYF. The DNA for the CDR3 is TGTGCCAGCAGCTTCCCCTTACAAGAGACCCAGTACTTC.

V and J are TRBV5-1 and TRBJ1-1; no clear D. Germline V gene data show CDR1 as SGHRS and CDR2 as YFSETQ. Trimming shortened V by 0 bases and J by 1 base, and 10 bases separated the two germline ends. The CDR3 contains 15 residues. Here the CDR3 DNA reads TGCGCCAGCAGCTTGGGTGGCAGATCGAACACTGAAGCTTTCTTT. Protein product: CASSLGGRSNTEAFF.

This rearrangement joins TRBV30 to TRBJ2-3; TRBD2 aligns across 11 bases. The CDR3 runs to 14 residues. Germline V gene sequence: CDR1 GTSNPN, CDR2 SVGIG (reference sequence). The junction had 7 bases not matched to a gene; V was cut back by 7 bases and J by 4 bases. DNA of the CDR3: TGTGCCTTCGCCCCGGGACTAGCGGCAGATACGCAGTATTTT. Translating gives CAFAPGLAADTQYF. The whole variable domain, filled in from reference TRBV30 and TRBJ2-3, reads SQTIHQWPATLVQPVGSPLSLECTVEGTSNPNLYWYRQAAGRGLQLLFYSVGIGQISSEVPQNLSASRPQDRQFILSSKKLLLSDSGFYLCAFAPGLAADTQYFGPGTRLTVL.

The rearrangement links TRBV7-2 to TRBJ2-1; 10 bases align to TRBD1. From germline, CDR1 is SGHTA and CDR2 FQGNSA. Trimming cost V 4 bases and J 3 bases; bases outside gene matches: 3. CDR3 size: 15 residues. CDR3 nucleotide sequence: TGTGCCAGCAGCTGGGGACAGGGGAGCTACAATGAGCAGTTCTTC. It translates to CASSWGQGSYNEQFF.

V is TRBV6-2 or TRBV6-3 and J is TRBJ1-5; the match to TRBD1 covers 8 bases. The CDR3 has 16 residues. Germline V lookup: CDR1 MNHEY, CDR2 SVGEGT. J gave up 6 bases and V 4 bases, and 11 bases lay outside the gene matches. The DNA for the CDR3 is TGTGCCAGCAGTTGGTCGGACAGGGTCTTCCCTCAGCCCCAGCATTTT. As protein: CASSWSDRVFPQPQHF.

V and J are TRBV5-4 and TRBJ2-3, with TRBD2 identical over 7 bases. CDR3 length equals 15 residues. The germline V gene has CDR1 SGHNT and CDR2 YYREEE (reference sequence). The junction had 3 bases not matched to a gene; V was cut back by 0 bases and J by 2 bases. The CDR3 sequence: CASSLEGLYTDTQYF. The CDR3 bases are TGTGCCAGCAGCTTGGAGGGACTATACACAGATACGCAGTATTTT.

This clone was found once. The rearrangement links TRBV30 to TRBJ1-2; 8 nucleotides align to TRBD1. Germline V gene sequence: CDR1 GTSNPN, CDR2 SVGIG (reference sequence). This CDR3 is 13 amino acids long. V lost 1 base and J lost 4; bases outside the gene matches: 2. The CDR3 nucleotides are TGTGCCTGGAGTGGGGACAGGTCCTATGGCTACACCTTC. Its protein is CAWSGDRSYGYTF.